This T cell receptor (beta chain) originates from a study of shared clonotypes between healthy human individuals. Findings and limits, study-wide: Clonotype sharing among donors was thought likely to change with sequencing depth. Estimated richness values were generally larger in naive subsets than in memory subsets. Enrolling few donors narrowed the genetic and exposure-history diversity that was represented.

Researchers divided each subset's genomic DNA evenly across several immunoSEQ plates. Some clones are missing from TCRdb's copy, which holds only in-frame ones; the method was immunoSEQ multiplex PCR. This table has around 600,000 clones, 98% appearing once. The naive CD8 population came from CD45RO-negative cells selected for CCR7, without terminally differentiated effector memory CD45RA+ cells. V lost 0 bases to trimming and J lost 2 bases, with 12 bases between them. This CDR3 is 15 amino acids long. Per the germline V gene, CDR1 is SGHRS and CDR2 is YFSETQ. Comment on this clone: Its antigen is still unknown.

This chain joins TRBV5-1 and TRBJ2-7; TRBD2 might be the D (6 bases). Sequenced input: naive CD8+ T cells sorted from blood. The sequence derives from a man aged 25 to 40 in good health. CDR3: CASSLVAAFTYEQYF. CDR3 nucleotide sequence: TGCGCCAGCAGCTTGGTAGCGGCGTTTACCTACGAGCAGTACTTC.